This TCR beta chain stems from a study of blood T cell repertoires in COVID-19. The CDR3 runs to 13 residues. V trimming: 5 bases; J trimming: 4 bases; junction bases outside the gene matches: 4. The germline CDR1 and CDR2 sequences are SQVTM and ANQGSEA. Study processing details: Amplification of reference gene primers was used by the study to estimate nucleated cell counts. This table comes from immunoSEQ multiplex PCR, and its TCRdb copy is limited to in-frame clones, with some not included. D and trimming were read from the DNA, whereas the V and J calls and clone size are those reported in that table. This sample yields roughly 200,000 clones, of which approximately 90% are seen a single time; 2.9% belongs to the top ten.

The sample comprised peripheral blood. The V gene is TRBV29-1, the J gene TRBJ1-4; 7 nucleotides line up with TRBD1. The TCR comes from a woman in her thirties with active or convalescent COVID-19. The CDR3 protein is CSVRDSYNEKLFF. The DNA for the CDR3 is TGCAGCGTTCGGGACAGTTATAATGAAAAACTGTTTTTT.